The 30 T cell receptor beta chains presented below share a single source sample, sequenced in a study of T-cell memory formation after mild COVID-19. TCRdb re-called the 5' RACE reads with MiXCR, one entry per CDR3 protein. The sample has around 80,000 distinct CDR3 sequences, approximately 15% seen once; the top ten hold around 31%. Sequenced input: PBMCs or a T cell subset sorted from them (not recorded which). These receptors were obtained from an adult woman who had mild COVID-19 (a few samples of this study predate the infection). Cell type and time point are not known.

The chain links TRBV18 to TRBJ2-1, with 10 bases fitting TRBD2. This CDR3 is 20 amino acids long. The germline gives CDR1 KGHSH, CDR2 LQKENI. V shed 0 bases and J 1 base; nucleotides not matched to a gene: 12. The CDR3 nucleotides read TGTGCCAGCTCACCACCGGGACTAGCGACCCACTTTAAATCCTACAATGAGCAGTTCTTC. It translates to CASSPPGLATHFKSYNEQFF.

V and J are TRBV12-3 or TRBV12-4 and TRBJ2-3; 12 bases are a match to TRBD1. Losses at the gene ends were 6 bases for V and 5 bases for J; bases not matched to a gene: 6. The CDR3 spans 15 residues. The CDR3 loop is CASSGWDRGQDTQYF. DNA for the CDR3: TGTGCCAGCAGCGGCTGGGACAGGGGGCAAGATACGCAGTATTTT.

This clonotype was detected only a few times. The V call is TRBV12-3 or TRBV12-4, the J call TRBJ2-2; 7 bases agree with TRBD1. The CDR3 loop spans 13 amino acids. V shed 4 bases and J 7 bases; nucleotides not matched to a gene: 3. CDR3 DNA sequence: TGTGCCAGCAGTTCAGGGGGTGGCGGGGAGCTGTTTTTT. Its translation: CASSSGGGGELFF.

The V gene is TRBV9, the J gene TRBJ2-3; D not certain. Germline V lookup: CDR1 SGDLS, CDR2 YYNGEE. This CDR3 has 15 residues. Trimming took off 4 bases at V and 2 bases at J, with 14 bases between the two ends. CDR3 nucleotide sequence: TGTGCCAGCAGCTTTACCGAAAGCTACACAGATACGCAGTATTTT. Translated, it gives CASSFTESYTDTQYF.

This chain connects TRBV24-1 to TRBJ2-1; D gene uncertain. Germline lookup yields CDR1 KGHDR and CDR2 SFDVKD. The CDR3 consists of 14 residues. Trimming cost V 1 base and J 4 bases, with 7 bases left between them. The DNA of the CDR3 is TGTGCCACCAGTGATTTCGACGGTTACAATGAGCAGTTCTTC. Amino acids: CATSDFDGYNEQFF.

This clonotype was seen a few times. V and J are TRBV12-5 and TRBJ2-3; no reliable D call. Deletions cut 4 bases from V and 7 bases from J, with 9 bases between. The CDR3 is 12 residues long. Germline V gene sequence: CDR1 LGHNT, CDR2 FRNRAP. This chain's CDR3 is CASGSPPNTQYF. The CDR3 bases are TGTGCTAGTGGTTCCCCCCCCAATACGCAGTATTTT. Full variable domain (missing parts from reference TRBV12-5 and TRBJ2-3): DARVTQTPRHKVTEMGQEVTMRCQPILGHNTVFWYRQTMMQGLELLAYFRNRAPLDDSGMPKDRFSAEMPDATLATLKIQPSEPRDSAVYFCASGSPPNTQYFGPGTRLTVL.

At least ten counts were recorded for this clonotype. The CDR3 region is CASSPSGPLGPQHF. The DNA for the CDR3 is TGCGCCAGCAGCCCGTCCGGGCCCTTGGGGCCCCAGCATTTT. The rearrangement joins TRBV4-1 to TRBJ1-5; D remains ambiguous. CDR3 length equals 14 residues. Trimming stripped 4 bases from V and 9 bases from J, with 16 bases between. Germline assignment: CDR1 MGHRA and CDR2 YSYEKL.

V is TRBV12-3 or TRBV12-4 and J is TRBJ2-2; TRBD1 might be the D (6 bases). Trimming stripped 6 bases from V and 6 bases from J, with 20 bases between. CDR3 length: 16 amino acids. In DNA, the CDR3 is TGTGCCAGCAGATCCGACAGGCTAAAGTTCCCCGGGGAGCTGTTTTTT. Amino acid sequence: CASRSDRLKFPGELFF.

This clonotype was found a few times. The rearrangement links TRBV20-1 to TRBJ1-2, with TRBD1 as a possible D gene (5 bases). Germline V gene lookup returns CDR1 DFQATT and CDR2 SNEGSKA (reference sequence). CDR3 length: 11 amino acids. The CDR3 here is CSAGGDYGYTF. The CDR3 DNA reads TGCAGCGCCGGAGGGGACTATGGCTACACCTTC.

V gene TRBV7-2 combines with J gene TRBJ2-3, with 12 bases lining up with TRBD2. The ends lost 5 bases at V and 4 bases at J; junction bases unmatched: 7. The V gene's germline CDR1 is SGHTA and CDR2 FQGNSA. The CDR3 runs 16 residues. The CDR3 sequence is CASSRTSSGGADTQYF. CDR3 in DNA: TGTGCCAGCAGCCGGACCTCTAGCGGGGGGGCAGATACGCAGTATTTT.

This clonotype was counted only a few times. The J gene is TRBJ2-3, the V gene TRBV11-2, with 9 bases aligning to TRBD2. The length of the CDR3 is 18 residues. Germline V gene lookup returns CDR1 SGHAT and CDR2 FQNNGV. V lost 1 base and J lost 0; bases outside the gene matches: 8. The CDR3 here is CASSLGLAGPTSTDTQYF. CDR3 sequence (DNA): TGTGCCAGCAGCTTAGGCCTAGCGGGACCCACTAGCACAGATACGCAGTATTTT.

This clonotype occurred a few times. The chain joins TRBV29-1 to TRBJ2-7, with D unclear. This CDR3 spans 11 amino acids. Germline V gene sequence: CDR1 SQVTM, CDR2 ANQGSEA. Trimming took off 3 bases at V and 4 bases at J, with 7 bases between the two ends. The CDR3 DNA is TGCAGCGTTGACAAAGGTTACGAGCAGTACTTC. Translated: CSVDKGYEQYF.

This clonotype was picked up many times. This sequence joins TRBV6-5 and TRBJ2-3; TRBD1 or TRBD2 may be the D gene (6 bases each). This CDR3 region has 17 residues. V lost 5 bases, J lost 2 bases, and 20 bases lay in between. Germline CDR1 reads MNHEY; CDR2 reads SVGAGI. CDR3 in amino acids: CASSPLGGLLSTDTQYF. The CDR3 bases are TGTGCCAGCAGTCCCTTGGGGGGCCTACTTTCCACAGATACGCAGTATTTT.

This clonotype has just a few counts. J is TRBJ2-1 and V is TRBV30; no clear D. CDR1 and CDR2 (germline): GTSNPN, SVGIG (reference sequence). V was pared by 0 bases and J by 2 bases, with 8 bases between. CDR3 length equals 14 residues. The CDR3 loop reads CAWSVLEPYNEQFF. As DNA, the CDR3 is TGTGCCTGGAGTGTATTGGAACCCTACAATGAGCAGTTCTTC.

The rearrangement joins TRBV7-6 to TRBJ1-4; D not resolved. V gave up 2 bases and J gave up 0 bases, with 4 bases separating them. The germline gives CDR1 SGHVS, CDR2 FNYEAQ. CDR3 length: 14 residues. The CDR3 sequence: CASSLRPTNEKLFF. CDR3 DNA: TGTGCCAGCAGCTTAAGACCAACTAATGAAAAACTGTTTTTT.

The rearrangement links TRBV6-6 to TRBJ1-2, with no clear D. CDR1 is MNHNY and CDR2 is SVGAGI in the germline V gene (reference sequence). V dropped 3 bases and J dropped 12 bases, with 17 bases sitting between them. The CDR3 is 13 residues long. The CDR3 sequence: CASSYSPALEHTF. In DNA form, the CDR3 reads TGTGCCAGCAGTTATAGCCCGGCCCTGGAGCACACCTTC.

This clonotype was observed a handful of times. V is TRBV4-2 and J is TRBJ2-1; a possible D gene is TRBD2 (6 bases). This CDR3 has 19 residues. The V gene's germline CDR1 is LGHNA and CDR2 YNFKEQ. The germline V and J ends were trimmed by 1 base and 1 base, with 20 bases remaining between them. As DNA, the CDR3 is TGTGCCAGCAGCCAAGCCGGGGGAGTGGTTTGGGGGTCCTACAATGAGCAGTTCTTC. This gives the protein CASSQAGGVVWGSYNEQFF.

The rearrangement links TRBV20-1 to TRBJ2-1; 8 positions agree with TRBD2. Germline loops: CDR1 DFQATT, CDR2 SNEGSKA (reference sequence). The CDR3 consists of 15 residues. Losses at the gene ends were 1 base for V and 2 bases for J; bases not matched to a gene: 4. CDR3 in DNA: TGCAGTGCTAGAGCACGGGAGGGCCCCTACAATGAGCAGTTCTTC. Its translation: CSARAREGPYNEQFF.

The J gene is TRBJ2-1, the V gene TRBV5-1; perhaps TRBD1 as D (6 bases). With 6 bases removed from V and 0 bases from J, the gap between germline ends came to 10 bases. Germline V gives CDR1 SGHRS, CDR2 YFSETQ. The CDR3 has 14 residues. The CDR3 loop is CASTGTLSYNEQFF. The DNA for the CDR3 is TGCGCCAGCACCGGGACACTCTCCTACAATGAGCAGTTCTTC.

This clonotype appeared many times. The rearrangement joins TRBV10-3 to TRBJ1-4, with D tentatively TRBD1 (5 bases). Germline V lookup: CDR1 ENHRY, CDR2 SYGVKD. CDR3 length: 13 amino acids. Trimming pared 7 bases from V and 6 bases from J, leaving 12 bases between. CDR3 sequence reads: CAINEPGDEKLFF. The CDR3 region has the DNA TGTGCCATCAACGAACCGGGGGATGAAAAACTGTTTTTT.

V gene TRBV12-3 or TRBV12-4 combines with J gene TRBJ1-1, with D possibly TRBD1 on 5 matching bases. The V end lost 5 bases, the J end lost 0 bases, and 10 bases lay between the germline ends. The CDR3 extends over 14 amino acids. The CDR3 sequence: CASSPDSMNTEAFF. CDR3 sequence (DNA): TGTGCCAGCAGTCCCGACAGTATGAACACTGAAGCTTTCTTT.

V gene TRBV29-1 combines with J gene TRBJ2-3; 9 bases line up with TRBD2. The CDR3 spans 20 residues. The V gene's germline CDR1 is SQVTM and CDR2 ANQGSEA. Trimming removed 2 bases from V and 3 bases from J; junction bases left unmatched: 21. The CDR3 here is CSVERPYEGLAGFRTDTQYF. The CDR3 nucleotides are TGCAGCGTTGAACGTCCCTACGAAGGGCTAGCGGGATTCAGAACAGATACGCAGTATTTT.

V usage is TRBV7-8 and J usage is TRBJ1-1; 8 bases are a match to TRBD1. The germline V gene has CDR1 SGHVS and CDR2 FQNEAQ. CDR3 length: 15 residues. V lost 4 bases and J lost 1; bases outside the gene matches: 5. CDR3 sequence reads: CASSWGQAPNTEAFF. CDR3 nucleotide sequence: TGTGCCAGCAGCTGGGGACAGGCGCCGAACACTGAAGCTTTCTTT.

This clonotype has more than one count but fewer than ten. The V call is TRBV29-1, the J call TRBJ2-5, with 7 bases fitting TRBD1. V was clipped by 3 bases and J by 5 bases; unmatched bases: 12. CDR1 is SQVTM, CDR2 ANQGSEA, per germline. The CDR3 is 15 residues long. The CDR3 nucleotides are TGCAGCGTTGATCTGAGCACCTTGACAGGGGAGACCCAGTACTTC. Residues: CSVDLSTLTGETQYF.

There are a few counts of this clonotype. This chain uses TRBV6-2 or TRBV6-3 with TRBJ2-2, with D unclear. V lost 1 base to trimming and J lost 4 bases, with 13 bases between them. Germline assignment: CDR1 MNHEY and CDR2 SVGEGT. This CDR3 comprises 16 residues. The CDR3 region has the DNA TGTGCCAGCAGTTACTACCCGGGCCCCAGCACCGGGGAGCTGTTTTTT. This codes for CASSYYPGPSTGELFF.

This clonotype turned up a few times. The CDR3 DNA is TGTGCCAGCAGCCCCCAGGGGGCGGGAGGGCAGAATGAGCAGTTCTTC. Encoded protein: CASSPQGAGGQNEQFF. The genes are TRBV7-8 and TRBJ2-1, with D possibly being TRBD2 (9 bases). CDR3 length equals 16 residues. Germline CDR1 and CDR2: SGHVS and FQNEAQ. Trimming took 5 bases from V and 7 from J, leaving 21 bases between them.

This clonotype appeared a few times. The genes are TRBV30 and TRBJ2-1; tentatively, D is TRBD1 (6 bases). Trimming pared 3 bases from V and 4 bases from J, leaving 16 bases between. Germline lookup yields CDR1 GTSNPN and CDR2 SVGIG (reference sequence). The CDR3 consists of 15 residues. As DNA, the CDR3 is TGTGCCTGGAGGAAATGGGAAGGGGGATACAATGAGCAGTTCTTC. This sequence encodes CAWRKWEGGYNEQFF.

This clonotype was counted many times. V and J are TRBV4-2 and TRBJ2-7, with 10 bases matching TRBD1. This CDR3 contains 15 residues. Germline CDR1 is LGHNA and CDR2 is YNFKEQ. V shed 3 bases, J shed 5 bases, and the junction held 7 bases outside the gene matches. The DNA for the CDR3 is TGTGCCAGCAGCCAGGGGACAGGGGAAATCAACGAGCAGTACTTC. Translated, it gives CASSQGTGEINEQYF.

In this sample, this clonotype turned up many times. The J gene is TRBJ2-7, the V gene TRBV6-6; D is uncertain. This CDR3 has 13 amino acids. Trimming removed 2 bases at V and 5 bases at J, with 10 bases between. Per germline, CDR1 MNHNY and CDR2 SVGAGI (reference sequence). Here the CDR3 reads CASSYEETDEQYF. The CDR3 bases are TGTGCCAGCAGTTACGAGGAGACCGACGAGCAGTACTTC.

The chain carries TRBV19 and TRBJ2-3; 16 nucleotides align to TRBD2. V shed 4 bases and J 6 bases; nucleotides not matched to a gene: 7. This CDR3 contains 17 residues. The germline V gene encodes CDR1 LNHDA and CDR2 SQIVND (reference sequence). The CDR3 region is CASSRGLAGGPMDTQYF. The DNA of the CDR3 is TGTGCCAGTAGTAGGGGACTAGCGGGAGGGCCTATGGATACGCAGTATTTT.